The 8 T cell receptor beta chains in this list originate from one sample, sequenced in a study of response to subunit inactivated influenza vaccine (dated by TCRdb to the late 2010s). Library prep was done by RT-PCR. The sequencer listed for this sample is Illumina HiSeq 2500. TCRdb reprocessed the public reads (quality trimming at Q25 with fastp, clone calling with MiXCR) and kept in-frame beta chains. Identical CDR3 protein sequences are pooled into one entry, listed with their most common genes and DNA. Here the sample has roughly 650,000 distinct CDR3 sequences; 15% to 17% occur a single time. The ten largest clonotypes hold more than 9% of the sample. The material was PBMCs from blood, obtained 11 to 12 days after vaccination. The receptors here all came from a man aged 45 to 65 who received an inactivated influenza vaccine. Donor details come from another sample of the same person, matched by shared clones.

V and J are TRBV6-2 or TRBV6-3 and TRBJ2-1, with TRBD2 matching 11 bases. Germline CDR1 and CDR2: MNHEY and SVGEGT. The CDR3 runs 16 residues. V lost 5 bases and J lost 3; bases outside the gene matches: 6. The CDR3 sequence is CASSRGLAEIYNEQFF. As DNA, the CDR3 is TGTGCCAGCAGTAGGGGACTAGCGGAAATCTACAATGAGCAGTTCTTC.

V gene TRBV29-1 combines with J gene TRBJ2-1, with no clear D. The CDR3 extends over 13 amino acids. Germline V gene lookup returns CDR1 SQVTM and CDR2 ANQGSEA. V dropped 8 bases and J dropped 3 bases, with 14 bases sitting between them. The CDR3, as DNA: TGCAGCATCCCGACGGATATCTACAATGAGCAGTTCTTC. It encodes CSIPTDIYNEQFF.

V usage is TRBV10-3 and J usage is TRBJ2-1; no firm D call. This CDR3 is built from 14 residues. V was pared by 0 bases and J by 12 bases, with 15 bases between. Per germline, CDR1 ENHRY and CDR2 SYGVKD. The CDR3 bases are TGTGCCATCAGTGAGTCTCCCAGCGTAGTAGGGCAGTTCTTC. Translation: CAISESPSVVGQFF.

This clonotype was detected ten times or more. V and J are TRBV6-7 and TRBJ2-3; D may be TRBD1 or TRBD2 (5 bases each). TRBV6-7 is recorded as an ORF, its role being uncertain. CDR3 length: 15 residues. The V end was cut by 9 bases, the J end by 7 bases, with 23 bases between. This CDR3 is CARRLERDQLHTQYF. CDR3 sequence (DNA): TGTGCCAGACGGCTAGAAAGGGACCAACTCCATACGCAGTATTTT.

The chain is built from TRBV12-3 or TRBV12-4 and TRBJ2-3, with D tentatively TRBD2 (6 bases). V was shortened by 11 bases and J by 2 bases, with 17 bases between the two germline ends. The CDR3 length is 14 residues. CDR3 DNA sequence: TGTGCCGGAGCGAGGCGGGGCCTCACAGATACGCAGTATTTT. This encodes CAGARRGLTDTQYF.

This clonotype was picked up a small number of times. The chain couples TRBV20-1 to TRBJ2-4; the match to TRBD2 covers 10 bases. Germline V lookup: CDR1 DFQATT, CDR2 SNEGSKA (reference sequence). The CDR3 runs to 17 residues. V shed 1 base and J 0 bases; nucleotides not matched to a gene: 6. The CDR3 here is CSARALAGALAKNIQYF. The CDR3 region has the DNA TGCAGTGCTAGAGCCCTAGCGGGAGCGCTAGCCAAAAACATTCAGTACTTC.

The gene calls are TRBV15 and TRBJ2-3; perhaps TRBD2 as D (6 bases). The CDR3 length is 13 residues. Germline loops: CDR1 LNHNV, CDR2 YYDKDF (reference sequence). Trimming cost V 5 bases and J 2 bases, with 8 bases left between them. The CDR3 here is CATSLANTDTQYF. The CDR3 DNA sequence: TGTGCCACCAGCCTAGCGAACACAGATACGCAGTATTTT.

The sample holds a few counts of this clonotype. J is TRBJ2-6 and V is TRBV12-3 or TRBV12-4; D unresolved. The CDR3 has 15 residues. V shed 6 bases and J shed 4 bases, with 13 bases lying between them. In DNA form, the CDR3 reads TGTGCCAGCAGCCTTGGCCATGGCGGGGCCAACGTCCTGACTTTC. Its translation is CASSLGHGGANVLTF.